The subject of this entry is one T cell receptor beta chain. Antigen unknown. The data are from a study of CD8 T cells in ankylosing spondylitis. Overall study findings and caveats: Seemingly distinctive of ankylosing spondylitis blood was a TCR beta motif formed by eight highly homologous variants.

Per the germline V gene, CDR1 is DFQATT and CDR2 is SNEGSKA (reference sequence). The CDR3 has 15 residues. After removal of 3 bases from V and 8 bases from J, the junction contained 12 bases not matched to a gene. TCRdb passed the 5' RACE reads through MiXCR, listing each CDR3 protein once. The table lists about 800,000 distinct CDR3 sequences, roughly 10% of them singletons, with 0.51% in the top ten. This receptor was obtained from a male donor with ankylosing spondylitis. What was sequenced was blood, either unsorted or a sorted T cell fraction (not recorded which). This sequence joins TRBV20-1 and TRBJ1-5; 8 nucleotides agree with TRBD1. CDR3 sequence (DNA): TGCAGTGCTAGTACTGGACAGGGAAGAATTAAGCCCCAGCATTTT. Translating gives CSASTGQGRIKPQHF.